The text below deals with one TCR beta chain. The data were taken from a study of Graves' ophthalmopathy and Graves' hyperthyroidism. This CDR3 is built from 13 residues. Germline CDR1 and CDR2: MNHNS and SASEGT. The V gene lost 7 bases and the J gene lost 10 bases, with 19 bases spanning the gap. The sequenced template was RNA, covering the TCR beta CDR3 region. The authors performed first-round RT-PCR with HTBI primers and then a second-round multiplex PCR. TCRdb reanalysed the multiplex PCR reads using MiXCR and keeps one entry per CDR3 protein. Among fewer than 350,000 distinct CDR3 sequences listed, roughly 15% were seen once.

The chain uses TRBV6-1 and TRBJ1-1; TRBD1 is a possible D gene (6 bases). This receptor was identified in an adult man with Graves' ophthalmopathy. Sequencing was carried out using peripheral blood. CDR3 protein: CASTPDGGIGAFF. For the CDR3, the DNA is TGTGCCAGCACTCCCGACGGGGGCATTGGAGCTTTCTTT.